This TCR beta chain was obtained from a study of breast tumors, draining lymph nodes, adjacent tissues. TCRdb ran MiXCR on the multiplex PCR reads and lists one entry per CDR3 protein. Here the sample spans about 180,000 distinct CDR3 sequences, about 30% being singletons. Breast cancer patients provided tissue from their axillary draining lymph nodes. Study-level findings and limits: The data were judged consistent with most tumor T cells coming from lymph node and expanding in tumor.

Germline lookup yields CDR1 LNHDA and CDR2 SQIVND (reference sequence). This CDR3 comprises 15 residues. Trimming took 1 base from V and 0 from J, leaving 8 bases between them. This clonotype was counted many times. Its matching antigen is unknown. V gene TRBV19 combines with J gene TRBJ2-3; D uncertain. Sequencing used axillary lymph node tissue. The receptor comes from a female donor with breast cancer. Some clones in this sample may be carry-over from other donors' samples. The CDR3 DNA follows: TGTGCCAGTAGTATAGGAGGTTCTAGCACAGATACGCAGTATTTT. Its translation is CASSIGGSSTDTQYF.